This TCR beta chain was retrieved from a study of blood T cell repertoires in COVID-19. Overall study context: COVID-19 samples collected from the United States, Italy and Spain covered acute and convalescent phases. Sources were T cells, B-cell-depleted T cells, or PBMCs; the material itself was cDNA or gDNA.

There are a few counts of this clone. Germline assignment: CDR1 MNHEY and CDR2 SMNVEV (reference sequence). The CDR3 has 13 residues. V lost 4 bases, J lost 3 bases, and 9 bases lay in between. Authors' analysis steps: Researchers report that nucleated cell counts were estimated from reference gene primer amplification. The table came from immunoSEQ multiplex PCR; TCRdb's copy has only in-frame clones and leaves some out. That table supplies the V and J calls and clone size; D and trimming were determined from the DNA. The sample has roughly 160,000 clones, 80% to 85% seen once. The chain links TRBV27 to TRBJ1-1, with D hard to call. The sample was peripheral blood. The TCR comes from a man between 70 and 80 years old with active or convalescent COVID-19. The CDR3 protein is CASSSPGYTEAFF. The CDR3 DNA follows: TGTGCCAGCAGTTCGCCAGGTTACACTGAAGCTTTCTTT.